The next 14 T cell receptor beta chains were all read from a single sample in a study of long-term antiretroviral therapy in people with HIV. Runs used v3.0 of the immunoSEQ assay and were done at survey level. TCRdb's table, derived via immunoSEQ multiplex PCR, lists solely in-frame clones and lacks some. Among tens of thousands of clones listed, approximately 84% were seen once. This material consisted of unsorted PBMCs, taken 3.1 years after starting antiretroviral therapy. The receptors originated from a woman aged 50 to 65 with HIV.

The rearrangement joins TRBV7-2 to TRBJ1-4; D is unresolved. Per the germline V gene, CDR1 is SGHTA and CDR2 is FQGNSA. Trimming removed 2 bases at V and 7 bases at J, with 8 bases between. This CDR3 region has 13 residues. The DNA for the CDR3 is TGTGCCAGCAGCTTACGTGCCGGTGAAAAACTGTTTTTT. The encoded protein is CASSLRAGEKLFF.

The chain is built from TRBV5-5 and TRBJ1-5, with D unclear. The length of the CDR3 is 13 residues. Germline loops: CDR1 SGHKS, CDR2 YYEKEE (reference sequence). V lost 0 bases and J 7 bases, leaving 8 bases between the germline ends. CDR3 DNA: TGTGCCAGCAGCTTGGCAGTGGACCAGCCCCAGCATTTT. It codes for CASSLAVDQPQHF.

This clone was counted a single time. This chain links TRBV30 with TRBJ2-3; tentative D call: TRBD2 (5 bases). The CDR3 contains 14 residues. V was clipped by 5 bases and J by 0 bases, with 12 bases between them. In germline, CDR1 is GTSNPN, CDR2 SVGIG (reference sequence). CDR3 region: CAWSGLISTDTQYF. DNA for the CDR3: TGTGCCTGGTCCGGACTCATAAGCACAGATACGCAGTATTTT. Together with reference TRBV30 and TRBJ2-3, the CDR3 gives the full variable domain: SQTIHQWPATLVQPVGSPLSLECTVEGTSNPNLYWYRQAAGRGLQLLFYSVGIGQISSEVPQNLSASRPQDRQFILSSKKLLLSDSGFYLCAWSGLISTDTQYFGPGTRLTVL.

The chain is built from TRBV6-1 and TRBJ2-3, with 11 bases aligning to TRBD2. The CDR3 is 17 amino acids. V gave up 4 bases and J gave up 0 bases; unmatched junction bases: 6. Germline CDR1 MNHNS, CDR2 SASEGT. CDR3 protein: CASSALAGGFSTDTQYF. In DNA, the CDR3 is TGTGCCAGCAGTGCCCTAGCGGGGGGCTTCAGCACAGATACGCAGTATTTT.

This clone was detected only a few times. This chain uses TRBV6-6 with TRBJ1-1; D is perhaps TRBD1 (5 bases). Germline V lookup: CDR1 MNHNY, CDR2 SVGAGI (reference sequence). V dropped 2 bases and J dropped 6 bases, with 13 bases sitting between them. The CDR3 totals 14 residues. CDR3 sequence (DNA): TGTGCCAGCAGTTACAAGAGGGGAAGGTCTGAAGCTTTCTTT. Translation: CASSYKRGRSEAFF.

The chain joins TRBV2 to TRBJ2-1; D is possibly TRBD1 (6 bases). There are 13 residues in the CDR3. Trimming cost V 5 bases and J 9 bases, with 14 bases left between them. In germline, CDR1 is SNHLY, CDR2 FYNNEI. This CDR3 is CASSTSGVGEQFF. CDR3 nucleotides: TGTGCCAGCAGTACCTCAGGGGTAGGTGAGCAGTTCTTC.

By share, this clone counts as medium-sized. The chain links TRBV30 to TRBJ1-6; D may be TRBD1 (5 bases). The CDR3 runs to 14 residues. CDR1 and CDR2 from the germline V gene are GTSNPN and SVGIG (reference sequence). Trimming shortened V by 0 bases and J by 6 bases, and 9 bases separated the two germline ends. Here the CDR3 DNA reads TGTGCCTGGAGTGTAAAGGGGTCTAATTCACCCCTCCACTTT. Translation gives CAWSVKGSNSPLHF.

The chain's CDR3 is CASRDSLSTTEAFF. DNA for the CDR3: TGTGCCAGCAGGGACTCTCTCAGCACCACTGAAGCTTTCTTT. The V gene is TRBV25-1, the J gene TRBJ1-1; D ambiguous. Trimming cost V 6 bases and J 4 bases, with 15 bases left between them. Germline loops: CDR1 MGHDK, CDR2 SYGVNS. The length of the CDR3 is 14 residues.

This chain joins TRBV6-6 and TRBJ1-4; D ambiguous. This CDR3 spans 15 amino acids. The V end was cut by 0 bases, the J end by 7 bases, with 12 bases between. Germline values: CDR1 MNHNY, CDR2 SVGAGI (reference sequence). The CDR3 coding sequence is TGTGCCAGCAGTTACTCGGAGGGAAGAGGTGAAAAACTGTTTTTT. Translated: CASSYSEGRGEKLFF.

This rearrangement joins TRBV6-5 to TRBJ1-2, with 7 bases aligning to TRBD1. The CDR3 consists of 15 residues. The V gene's germline CDR1 is MNHEY and CDR2 SVGAGI. V gave up 4 bases and J gave up 3 bases; unmatched junction bases: 8. The CDR3, as DNA: TGTGCCAGCAGTTCCGCAGGGGGAGGTGACTATGGCTACACCTTC. Translation: CASSSAGGGDYGYTF.

V and J are TRBV9 and TRBJ2-1; D possibly corresponds to TRBD2 (6 bases). Trimming took off 4 bases at V and 4 bases at J, with 18 bases between the two ends. Looked up from germline, CDR1 is SGDLS and CDR2 is YYNGEE. The CDR3 covers 16 residues. CDR3 sequence: CASSPSTSRSYNEQFF. CDR3 sequence (DNA): TGTGCCAGCAGCCCCTCGACTAGTCGTTCGTACAATGAGCAGTTCTTC.

The chain employs TRBV4-1 and TRBJ2-5; D unclear. Looked up from germline, CDR1 is MGHRA and CDR2 is YSYEKL. There are 16 residues in the CDR3. V was pared by 1 base and J by 0 bases, with 12 bases between. CDR3 residues: CASSQVFPSYQETQYF. The CDR3 DNA follows: TGCGCCAGCAGCCAAGTTTTCCCAAGTTACCAAGAGACCCAGTACTTC.

This clone was counted only a few times. The CDR3 DNA sequence: TGTGCCAGCTCACCAGACGGGAAAAAACTGTTTTTT. It codes for CASSPDGKKLFF. V and J are TRBV18 and TRBJ1-4, with D unresolved. CDR1 and CDR2 from the germline V gene are KGHSH and LQKENI. The CDR3 is 12 amino acids. V dropped 2 bases and J dropped 9 bases, with 7 bases sitting between them.

About this clone: Other DNA sequences of this sample code for an identical CDR3. The J gene is TRBJ1-1, the V gene TRBV5-1; D is uncertain. V was clipped by 0 bases and J by 0 bases, with 3 bases between them. This CDR3 has 13 amino acids. The germline gives CDR1 SGHRS, CDR2 YFSETQ. This chain's CDR3 is CASSLDLNTEAFF. CDR3 DNA sequence: TGCGCCAGCAGCTTGGACTTGAACACTGAAGCTTTCTTT.